The 27 T cell receptor beta chains below were found in one sample sequenced in a study of blood T cell repertoires in COVID-19. Measured with immunoSEQ multiplex PCR; TCRdb has only the in-frame clones, and not every one. The sample carries 200,000 to 250,000 clones, approximately 90% recorded once. The sequenced sample consisted of peripheral blood. The receptors were sampled from a man aged 30-40 years with COVID-19, enrolled during active disease.

The rearrangement links TRBV6-5 to TRBJ2-7; no clear D gene. CDR1 and CDR2 from the germline V gene are MNHEY and SVGAGI. V was pared by 5 bases and J by 2 bases, with 13 bases between. This CDR3 has 14 amino acids. The CDR3 DNA is TGTGCCAGCAGTCCCCGTCACAGACCCTACGAGCAGTACTTC. Its translation is CASSPRHRPYEQYF.

The chain couples TRBV6-1 to TRBJ2-3; TRBD1 agrees at 11 bases. With V trimmed by 2 bases and J by 4 bases, 2 bases remained unmatched. The germline gives CDR1 MNHNS, CDR2 SASEGT. The CDR3 contains 15 residues. The DNA for the CDR3 is TGTGCCAGCAGTGAACGGACAGGGGGCGCAGATACGCAGTATTTT. Translated, it gives CASSERTGGADTQYF.

The chain combines TRBV4-1 with TRBJ1-2; D unresolved. The germline CDR1 and CDR2 sequences are MGHRA and YSYEKL. Trimming stripped 2 bases from V and 11 bases from J, with 21 bases between. CDR3 size: 15 residues. This chain's CDR3 is CASSQSWEVSMRYTF. In DNA, the CDR3 is TGCGCCAGCAGCCAAAGTTGGGAGGTTTCTATGCGGTACACCTTC.

The gene calls are TRBV5-1 and TRBJ1-2; 8 bases line up with TRBD1. J was trimmed by 8 bases and V by 0 bases; bases with no gene match: 9. This CDR3 is built from 15 residues. Germline V CDR1 and CDR2: SGHRS, YFSETQ. The CDR3 protein is CASSLGSGGARGYTF. CDR3 bases: TGCGCCAGCAGCTTGGGGTCAGGGGGCGCGAGGGGCTACACCTTC.

CDR3 loop: CASSAGLAGGEQYF. CDR3 DNA sequence: TGTGCCAGCAGCGCGGGACTAGCGGGAGGCGAGCAGTACTTC. The V and J genes are TRBV9 and TRBJ2-7; 15 positions match TRBD2. This CDR3 is built from 14 residues. Germline CDR1 is SGDLS and CDR2 is YYNGEE. Trimming took 3 bases from V and 6 from J; bases not matched to a gene: 1. Looking up the rest from reference TRBV9 and TRBJ2-7 gives the full variable domain: DSGVTQTPKHLITATGQRVTLRCSPRSGDLSVYWYQQSLDQGLQFLIQYYNGEERAKGNILERFSAQQFPDLHSELNLSSLELGDSALYFCASSAGLAGGEQYFGPGTRLTVT.

The chain is built from TRBV15 and TRBJ1-3; D is unresolved. Germline values: CDR1 LNHNV, CDR2 YYDKDF (reference sequence). This CDR3 is built from 12 residues. The ends were cut back, 8 bases at V and 1 base at J, with 6 bases in the middle. The CDR3 loop reads CATQNSGNTIYF. The CDR3 DNA reads as TGTGCCACCCAGAATTCTGGAAACACCATATATTTT.

In its sample, this clone was seen once. The chain has TRBV28 and TRBJ1-1; D call uncertain. In germline, CDR1 is MDHEN, CDR2 SYDVKM. The CDR3 sequence is 13 residues long. Deletions cut 3 bases from V and 5 bases from J, with 10 bases between. The CDR3 nucleotides are TGTGCCAGCAGTTTGAGCGTGCCAACTGAAGCTTTCTTT. Translated, it gives CASSLSVPTEAFF.

This chain joins TRBV7-2 and TRBJ2-3, with D possibly being TRBD1 (6 bases). Germline assignment: CDR1 SGHTA and CDR2 FQGNSA. There are 16 residues in the CDR3. The V and J ends lost 5 bases and 0 bases respectively, with 15 bases between them. CDR3 DNA sequence: TGTGCCAGCAGCCGGAACGGACAGACTAGCACAGATACGCAGTATTTT. As protein: CASSRNGQTSTDTQYF.

J is TRBJ2-2 and V is TRBV24-1; 10 bases agree with TRBD1. With 6 bases clipped from V and 7 bases from J, the junction kept 7 bases outside the gene matches. The CDR3 spans 15 residues. Germline loops: CDR1 KGHDR, CDR2 SFDVKD. In DNA, the CDR3 is TGTGCCACCAGTCAAGGACAGGGGGTAAACGGGGAGCTGTTTTTT. It yields the protein CATSQGQGVNGELFF.

The J gene is TRBJ1-2, the V gene TRBV11-2, with unresolved D. Germline CDR1 reads SGHAT; CDR2 reads FQNNGV. The CDR3 totals 18 residues. V was clipped by 8 bases and J by 1 base, with 26 bases between them. The CDR3 spells CASRTPTVRPSFNYGYTF. The CDR3, as DNA: TGTGCCAGCCGAACCCCAACGGTCCGCCCCTCCTTTAACTATGGCTACACCTTC.

The chain combines TRBV7-6 with TRBJ2-7, with 14 bases matching TRBD2. This CDR3 region has 16 residues. The trim removed 5 bases at V and 2 bases at J, leaving 5 bases unmatched. In germline, CDR1 is SGHVS, CDR2 FNYEAQ. In DNA, the CDR3 is TGTGCCAGCAGCCGTCTGACTAGCGGGAGGGCCTACGAGCAGTACTTC. Its translation: CASSRLTSGRAYEQYF.

The chain employs TRBV28 and TRBJ1-5; 8 nucleotides align to TRBD1. This CDR3 comprises 15 residues. J lost 7 bases, V lost 6 bases, and 11 bases had no gene match. Germline V CDR1 and CDR2: MDHEN, SYDVKM. The CDR3 coding sequence is TGTGCCAGCAGGTCCCCAGGGGGCGCGGGGCAGCCCCAGCATTTT. Its protein product is CASRSPGGAGQPQHF. Together with reference TRBV28 and TRBJ1-5, the CDR3 gives the full variable domain: DVKVTQSSRYLVKRTGEKVFLECVQDMDHENMFWYRQDPGLGLRLIYFSYDVKMKEKGDIPEGYSVSREKKERFSLILESASTNQTSMYLCASRSPGGAGQPQHFGDGTRLSIL.

The chain uses TRBV11-2 and TRBJ2-1, with 9 positions matching TRBD1. Unmatched junction bases numbered 8, after V lost 6 bases and J lost 2 bases. The length of the CDR3 is 16 residues. The germline V gene encodes CDR1 SGHAT and CDR2 FQNNGV. The CDR3 sequence is CASRHVGTGPYNEQFF. CDR3 sequence (DNA): TGTGCCAGCAGACACGTAGGGACAGGGCCCTACAATGAGCAGTTCTTC.

Points on this clone: Other nucleotide sequences from this sample produce the same CDR3. The CDR3 coding sequence is TGTGCCATCAGTGCACAGGGTACAGATACGCAGTATTTT. Translating gives CAISAQGTDTQYF. The chain couples TRBV10-3 to TRBJ2-3; D perhaps matches TRBD1 (6 bases). CDR1 is ENHRY, CDR2 SYGVKD, per germline. This CDR3 region has 13 residues. Trimming stripped 4 bases from V and 3 bases from J, with 8 bases between.

The CDR3 region has the DNA TGTGCCAGCTCACCACCTGGACAGGGGAGGCCTGAAGCTTTCTTT. It specifies CASSPPGQGRPEAFF. The chain combines TRBV18 with TRBJ1-1; 9 nucleotides agree with TRBD1. V shed 0 bases and J 6 bases; nucleotides not matched to a gene: 5. Germline lookup yields CDR1 KGHSH and CDR2 LQKENI. This CDR3 is built from 15 residues.

The chain couples TRBV5-8 to TRBJ1-3, with D unclear. There are 14 residues in the CDR3. The germline V gene has CDR1 SGHTS and CDR2 YDEGEE. V lost 1 base to trimming and J lost 3 bases, with 8 bases between them. CDR3 DNA: TGTGCCAGCAGCTTGACCTCACTTGGAAACACCATATATTTT. Residues: CASSLTSLGNTIYF. The full variable domain, in which reference TRBV5-8 and TRBJ1-3 provide the parts outside the CDR3, is EAGVTQSPTHLIKTRGQQATLRCSPISGHTSVYWYQQALGLGLQFLLWYDEGEERNRGNFPPRFSGRQFPNYSSELNVNALELEDSALYLCASSLTSLGNTIYFGEGSWLTVV.

The V and J genes are TRBV2 and TRBJ1-2; D is undetermined. CDR1 is SNHLY, CDR2 FYNNEI, per germline. CDR3 length: 11 amino acids. The V and J ends lost 6 bases and 6 bases respectively, with 8 bases between them. The CDR3 loop reads CASSRLDGYTF. CDR3 DNA: TGTGCCAGCAGCCGACTTGATGGCTACACCTTC.

This chain connects TRBV15 to TRBJ2-1, with 7 bases fitting TRBD2. Germline V gene data show CDR1 as LNHNV and CDR2 as YYDKDF (reference sequence). V gave up 0 bases and J gave up 7 bases; unmatched junction bases: 9. This CDR3 is built from 16 residues. The CDR3 DNA reads as TGTGCCACCAGCAGAGACCGGGCGGGAGTGGTTAATGAGCAGTTCTTC. It specifies CATSRDRAGVVNEQFF.

The V and J genes are TRBV6-5 and TRBJ1-4; 7 nucleotides line up with TRBD1. J was trimmed by 8 bases and V by 2 bases; bases with no gene match: 2. Germline V lookup: CDR1 MNHEY, CDR2 SVGAGI. CDR3 size: 13 residues. CDR3 sequence reads: CASSYGQAEKLFF. The CDR3 bases are TGTGCCAGCAGTTACGGACAGGCGGAAAAACTGTTTTTT.

The gene calls are TRBV19 and TRBJ2-2, with 11 positions matching TRBD2. V dropped 3 bases and J dropped 5; count of bases not matched to a gene: 20. CDR1 is LNHDA, CDR2 SQIVND, per germline (reference sequence). This CDR3 spans 21 amino acids. Here the CDR3 reads CASSIAGGQVSGRARTGELFF. CDR3 nucleotides: TGTGCCAGTAGTATTGCAGGGGGACAGGTTAGCGGGAGGGCCCGGACCGGGGAGCTGTTTTTT.

V usage is TRBV9 and J usage is TRBJ2-7; 11 bases match TRBD2. This CDR3 comprises 15 residues. Trimming cost V 4 bases and J 3 bases; bases outside gene matches: 6. From germline, CDR1 is SGDLS and CDR2 YYNGEE. In DNA, the CDR3 is TGTGCCAGCAGCTTTAGTGGACTAGCGGGCTACGAGCAGTACTTC. This codes for CASSFSGLAGYEQYF.

This sequence joins TRBV6-1 and TRBJ2-5, with D perhaps matching TRBD2 (6 bases). Trimming shortened V by 0 bases and J by 6 bases, and 11 bases separated the two germline ends. Germline V CDR1 and CDR2: MNHNS, SASEGT. CDR3 length: 14 residues. The CDR3 coding sequence is TGTGCCAGCAGTGAAGCGCCAGGGAGGAAGACCCAGTACTTC. Encoded protein: CASSEAPGRKTQYF.

The chain employs TRBV15 and TRBJ2-2, with D possibly being TRBD2 (5 bases). V lost 0 bases, J lost 15 bases, and 14 bases lay in between. The CDR3 loop spans 13 amino acids. In germline, CDR1 is LNHNV, CDR2 YYDKDF (reference sequence). In DNA, the CDR3 is TGTGCCACCAGCAGAGATGTCTCCAGAGCGGTGTTTTTT. It yields the protein CATSRDVSRAVFF.

This chain connects TRBV7-3 to TRBJ1-1, with D possibly TRBD1 on 5 matching bases. The CDR3 extends over 15 amino acids. Germline V CDR1 and CDR2: SGHTA, FQGTGA. V lost 5 bases and J lost 6, with 19 bases in between. The CDR3 reads CASSPLGGSSAEAFF. The CDR3 bases are TGTGCCAGCAGCCCACTGGGGGGGAGTAGCGCTGAAGCTTTCTTT. Looking up the rest from reference TRBV7-3 and TRBJ1-1 gives the full variable domain: GAGVSQTPSNKVTEKGKYVELRCDPISGHTALYWYRQSLGQGPEFLIYFQGTGAADDSGLPNDRFFAVRPEGSVSTLKIQRTERGDSAVYLCASSPLGGSSAEAFFGQGTRLTVV.

A note on this clone: One end of the junction is discordant with germline, which a read error may explain. J is TRBJ2-6 and V is TRBV28, with TRBD2 as a possible D gene (7 bases). CDR1 MDHEN and CDR2 SYDVKM come from the germline V gene. The CDR3 extends over 14 amino acids. In nucleotides, the CDR3 is TGTGCCAGCGGTTCCAGGGCGGGGGCCAACGGCCTGACTTTC. Translating it yields CASGSRAGANGLTF.

CDR3: CASSLKRGQEYEQFF. The CDR3 region has the DNA TGTGCCAGCAGTTTAAAGCGGGGGCAGGAATATGAGCAGTTCTTC. The chain links TRBV27 to TRBJ2-1; 8 bases fit TRBD2. CDR3 length: 15 amino acids. Germline V lookup: CDR1 MNHEY, CDR2 SMNVEV (reference sequence). The V segment lost 2 bases and the J segment 8 bases; nucleotides outside the gene matches: 8.

This clone was detected a few times. V and J are TRBV13 and TRBJ1-2, with 11 positions matching TRBD1. Losses at the gene ends were 6 bases for V and 8 bases for J; bases not matched to a gene: 11. The CDR3 spans 15 residues. In germline, CDR1 is PRHDT, CDR2 FYEKMQ (reference sequence). The CDR3 region has the DNA TGTGCCAGCAGTCCTTTCGGGACAGGGGGTTCAGGCTACACCTTC. Translated, it gives CASSPFGTGGSGYTF.